The 5 T cell receptor beta chains below all came from one sample that was sequenced in a study of blood T cell repertoires in COVID-19 (dated by TCRdb to 2020 to 2022). The library came from the immunoSEQ multiplex PCR assay. What TCRdb holds here is the immuneACCESS table cut down to in-frame rearrangements. Part of the clones is not present; checked against another copy, under half of the missing clones reflect an unresolved V gene, and the others are unexplained. Counted in this sample were approximately 150,000 clones; about 88% of them appeared once. The top ten clones comprise approximately 2% of the sample. The sample was peripheral blood. These receptors were obtained from a man in his forties or fifties who had recovered from COVID-19.

V and J are TRBV30 and TRBJ1-5; D not resolved. CDR1 GTSNPN and CDR2 SVGIG come from the germline V gene (reference sequence). The CDR3 totals 12 residues. The V end was cut by 5 bases, the J end by 3 bases, with 8 bases between. CDR3 protein: CAWGVYNQPQHF. The CDR3 DNA reads TGTGCCTGGGGAGTGTACAATCAGCCCCAGCATTTT.

The chain carries TRBV15 and TRBJ2-1, with 8 bases lining up with TRBD1. The CDR3 consists of 16 residues. Per germline, CDR1 LNHNV and CDR2 YYDKDF (reference sequence). J was trimmed by 6 bases and V by 3 bases; bases with no gene match: 10. The DNA for the CDR3 is TGTGCCACCAGCAGTCTTCAGGGGGCAGGGCGCAATGAGCAGTTCTTC. Amino acids: CATSSLQGAGRNEQFF.

The chain is built from TRBV11-2 and TRBJ1-1; D possibly corresponds to TRBD1 (5 bases). The length of the CDR3 is 14 residues. Looked up from germline, CDR1 is SGHAT and CDR2 is FQNNGV. The V end lost 3 bases, the J end lost 8 bases, and 16 bases lay between the germline ends. The DNA of the CDR3 is TGTGCCAGCAGCTTGGGGGGGAAGGGATCCGAAGCTTTCTTT. Protein sequence: CASSLGGKGSEAFF.

The CDR3 bases are TGTGCCAGTAGTAGAGACAGCACCGGGGAGCTGTTTTTT. Translated, it gives CASSRDSTGELFF. V usage is TRBV19 and J usage is TRBJ2-2; D might be TRBD1 (5 bases). V lost 4 bases and J lost 4, with 7 bases in between. CDR1 is LNHDA and CDR2 is SQIVND in the germline V gene (reference sequence). The CDR3 is 13 amino acids. Using reference TRBV19 and TRBJ2-2 for the parts outside the CDR3, the full variable domain is DGGITQSPKYLFRKEGQNVTLSCEQNLNHDAMYWYRQDPGQGLRLIYYSQIVNDFQKGDIAEGYSVSREKKESFPLTVTSAQKNPTAFYLCASSRDSTGELFFGEGSRLTVL.

The rearrangement joins TRBV27 to TRBJ1-4, with a possible D match to TRBD1 (6 bases). CDR3 length equals 15 residues. CDR1 is MNHEY, CDR2 SMNVEV, per germline (reference sequence). Trimming pared 3 bases from V and 2 bases from J, leaving 10 bases between. The CDR3 reads CASSFGGLTNEKLFF. The CDR3 DNA reads as TGTGCCAGCAGTTTCGGGGGGCTGACTAATGAAAAACTGTTTTTT.